The 24 T cell receptor beta chains presented below share a single source sample, sequenced in a study of cytomegalovirus exposure and HLA in healthy donors. Clones were sequenced by immunoSEQ multiplex PCR, and TCRdb holds only the in-frame ones, with some missing. The sample lists some 170,000 clones, around nine tenths occurring once. Sequenced material: PBMCs. The receptors stem from a woman between 25 and 40 years old in good health and CMV-seronegative.

This clone was found once. The chain has TRBV5-6 and TRBJ2-7; 13 nucleotides align to TRBD2. Germline values: CDR1 SGHDT, CDR2 YYEEEE. This CDR3 region has 15 residues. V dropped 2 bases and J dropped 3; count of bases not matched to a gene: 2. The chain's CDR3 is CASSFGTSGNYEQYF. The DNA for the CDR3 is TGTGCCAGCAGCTTCGGGACTAGCGGGAACTACGAGCAGTACTTC.

The chain has TRBV9 and TRBJ2-2; 11 nucleotides match TRBD2. Germline V gives CDR1 SGDLS, CDR2 YYNGEE. The junction had 14 bases not matched to a gene; V was cut back by 0 bases and J by 4 bases. CDR3 length equals 20 residues. The CDR3 DNA is TGTGCCAGCAGCGTAGGGTTAGCGGGGGGGCATATTCTGAGCACCGGGGAGCTGTTTTTT. Protein product: CASSVGLAGGHILSTGELFF.

The chain joins TRBV25-1 to TRBJ1-5, with D uncertain. The CDR3 spans 14 residues. Trimming took 4 bases from V and 7 from J, leaving 14 bases between them. In germline, CDR1 is MGHDK, CDR2 SYGVNS. CDR3 nucleotide sequence: TGTGCCAGCAGTGCAGGAGGGTCGGAGCAGCCCCAGCATTTT. Translation gives CASSAGGSEQPQHF.

This clone appeared a few times. This chain links TRBV10-3 with TRBJ1-6; 8 nucleotides line up with TRBD1. Germline-derived CDR1 and CDR2 are ENHRY and SYGVKD. The CDR3 runs 14 residues. The ends lost 3 bases at V and 9 bases at J; junction bases unmatched: 4. This CDR3 reads CAISERTGSSPLHF. The DNA of the CDR3 is TGTGCCATCAGTGAAAGGACAGGGAGTTCACCCCTCCACTTT.

This clone was seen more than once but under ten times. The rearrangement uses TRBV27 and TRBJ1-1; D is ambiguous. The CDR3 sequence is 13 residues long. The germline V gene encodes CDR1 MNHEY and CDR2 SMNVEV (reference sequence). V was shortened by 4 bases and J by 1 base, with 7 bases between the two germline ends. The CDR3 region is CASSSRRNTEAFF. In DNA, the CDR3 is TGTGCCAGCAGTTCACGGAGGAACACTGAAGCTTTCTTT.

V gene TRBV5-1 combines with J gene TRBJ2-5; D call uncertain. V gave up 2 bases and J gave up 5 bases, with 10 bases separating them. Germline V gene sequence: CDR1 SGHRS, CDR2 YFSETQ. CDR3 length equals 13 residues. The CDR3 DNA follows: TGCGCCAGCAGCTTACTTGACGGGGAGACCCAGTACTTC. Residues: CASSLLDGETQYF.

This chain connects TRBV7-9 to TRBJ2-3; TRBD2 agrees at 7 bases. Germline V gene data show CDR1 as SEHNR and CDR2 as FQNEAQ (reference sequence). This CDR3 comprises 15 residues. V lost 5 bases, J lost 5 bases, and 10 bases stayed unmatched. CDR3 sequence reads: CASSLLAGRGDTQYF. The DNA for the CDR3 is TGTGCCAGCAGCCTGCTCGCGGGGAGGGGAGATACGCAGTATTTT.

This chain uses TRBV13 with TRBJ2-3, with D possibly matching TRBD2 (5 bases). Germline V lookup: CDR1 PRHDT, CDR2 FYEKMQ (reference sequence). The CDR3 loop spans 14 amino acids. Trimming stripped 5 bases from V and 1 base from J, with 10 bases between. The CDR3 region is CASSPAGGTDTQYF. The CDR3 DNA sequence: TGTGCCAGCAGCCCTGCCGGGGGCACAGATACGCAGTATTTT.

V usage is TRBV27 and J usage is TRBJ2-7, with TRBD1 identical over 9 bases. Looked up from germline, CDR1 is MNHEY and CDR2 is SMNVEV (reference sequence). CDR3 length: 16 residues. V lost 1 base, J lost 3 bases, and 7 bases stayed unmatched. CDR3 loop: CASSLLGTGKFYEQYF. As DNA, the CDR3 is TGTGCCAGCAGTTTATTGGGGACAGGGAAATTCTACGAGCAGTACTTC.

The J gene is TRBJ2-7, the V gene TRBV11-2; D not resolved. Germline CDR1 and CDR2: SGHAT and FQNNGV. Trimming took 1 base from V and 7 from J, leaving 20 bases between them. This CDR3 has 16 amino acids. The CDR3 loop is CASSLVLGLPGGEQYF. CDR3 nucleotides: TGTGCCAGCAGCTTAGTTTTGGGTCTACCGGGTGGAGAGCAGTACTTC. Variable domain in full (rest from reference TRBV11-2 and TRBJ2-7): EAGVAQSPRYKIIEKRQSVAFWCNPISGHATLYWYQQILGQGPKLLIQFQNNGVVDDSQLPKDRFSAERLKGVDSTLKIQPAKLEDSAVYLCASSLVLGLPGGEQYFGPGTRLTVT.

The chain uses TRBV10-1 and TRBJ2-3, with D hard to call. The CDR3 contains 13 residues. Germline V gene data show CDR1 as WNHNN and CDR2 as SYGVQD (reference sequence). V was shortened by 2 bases and J by 11 bases, with 14 bases between the two germline ends. CDR3 protein: CASSEAMHSRQYF. The CDR3 DNA follows: TGCGCCAGCAGTGAGGCGATGCACAGCCGGCAGTATTTT.

This rearrangement joins TRBV27 to TRBJ2-1, with D unresolved. CDR1 is MNHEY and CDR2 is SMNVEV in the germline V gene (reference sequence). The CDR3 runs 13 residues. Between the trimmed V and J ends, which lost 6 bases and 4 bases, there was a span of 10 bases. CDR3 DNA sequence: TGTGCCAGCAGCCACGACTTATACAATGAGCAGTTCTTC. Translating gives CASSHDLYNEQFF.

This chain links TRBV7-9 with TRBJ1-2; tentative D call: TRBD1 (5 bases). V was clipped by 6 bases and J by 5 bases, with 16 bases between them. The CDR3 is 14 amino acids. The germline gives CDR1 SEHNR, CDR2 FQNEAQ (reference sequence). The CDR3 is CASRESGGVYGYTF. The CDR3 DNA reads TGTGCCAGCAGGGAATCGGGGGGGGTATATGGCTACACCTTC.

The J gene is TRBJ2-7, the V gene TRBV5-1; possibly TRBD2 for D (6 bases). CDR3 length equals 14 residues. Per germline, CDR1 SGHRS and CDR2 YFSETQ. V lost 0 bases and J lost 6, with 13 bases in between. CDR3 protein: CASSLALASVEQYF. CDR3 bases: TGCGCCAGCAGCTTGGCCTTGGCTAGCGTCGAGCAGTACTTC. The full variable domain, rest sourced from reference TRBV5-1 and TRBJ2-7, is KAGVTQTPRYLIKTRGQQVTLSCSPISGHRSVSWYQQTPGQGLQFLFEYFSETQRNKGNFPGRFSGRQFSNSRSEMNVSTLELGDSALYLCASSLALASVEQYFGPGTRLTVT.

The chain couples TRBV5-4 to TRBJ2-7, with 7 bases that match TRBD1. The CDR3 has 16 residues. The junction had 14 bases not matched to a gene; V was cut back by 3 bases and J by 5 bases. Germline CDR1 is SGHNT and CDR2 is YYREEE (reference sequence). The CDR3: CASSSGLGDSIHEQYF. The DNA of the CDR3 is TGTGCCAGCAGCTCCGGCCTTGGGGACAGTATCCACGAGCAGTACTTC.

The V call is TRBV18, the J call TRBJ1-1; D uncertain. Trimming took 3 bases from V and 4 from J, leaving 15 bases between them. Germline V gene lookup returns CDR1 KGHSH and CDR2 LQKENI. This CDR3 region has 15 residues. CDR3 nucleotides: TGTGCCAGCTCACCGCCATTAGTAGAGGGCACTGAAGCTTTCTTT. It codes for CASSPPLVEGTEAFF.

The rearrangement uses TRBV10-3 and TRBJ1-2, with D possibly matching TRBD1 (5 bases). The V end lost 0 bases, the J end lost 4 bases, and 6 bases lay between the germline ends. The CDR3 runs 13 residues. Germline values: CDR1 ENHRY, CDR2 SYGVKD. The CDR3: CAISESDTYGYTF. DNA for the CDR3: TGTGCCATCAGTGAGTCGGACACCTATGGCTACACCTTC.

The chain links TRBV2 to TRBJ1-4; possibly TRBD1 for D (6 bases). Germline V gene lookup returns CDR1 SNHLY and CDR2 FYNNEI. The CDR3 spans 19 residues. V was cut by 1 base and J by 0 bases, with 18 bases left in between. CDR3 sequence reads: CASSEGAGVKIATNEKLFF. In DNA, the CDR3 is TGTGCCAGCAGTGAAGGGGCAGGGGTAAAGATCGCAACTAATGAAAAACTGTTTTTT. Variable domain in full (rest from reference TRBV2 and TRBJ1-4): EPEVTQTPSHQVTQMGQEVILRCVPISNHLYFYWYRQILGQKVEFLVSFYNNEISEKSEIFDDQFSVERPDGSNFTLKIRSTKLEDSAMYFCASSEGAGVKIATNEKLFFGSGTQLSVL.

The V call is TRBV7-6, the J call TRBJ1-3; D is unclear. This CDR3 region has 14 residues. Germline V gives CDR1 SGHVS, CDR2 FNYEAQ. The V end lost 2 bases, the J end lost 1 base, and 6 bases lay between the germline ends. CDR3 DNA sequence: TGTGCCAGCAGCTTAAATCTGTCTGGAAACACCATATATTTT. Protein sequence: CASSLNLSGNTIYF.

The chain recombines TRBV11-2 with TRBJ1-3, with TRBD1 identical over 9 bases. This CDR3 is 18 amino acids long. From germline, CDR1 is SGHAT and CDR2 FQNNGV. V dropped 0 bases and J dropped 2; count of bases not matched to a gene: 8. CDR3 in DNA: TGTGCCAGCAGCTTAGACTCTTTCGGGACAGGGCCTGGAAACACCATATATTTT. Translated: CASSLDSFGTGPGNTIYF.

CDR3 sequence: CASSIQGREPQHF. Written as DNA, the CDR3 is TGTGCCAGTAGTATACAGGGTAGGGAACCCCAGCATTTT. The chain combines TRBV19 with TRBJ1-5, with D perhaps matching TRBD1 (5 bases). The ends were cut back, 2 bases at V and 10 bases at J, with 12 bases in the middle. The V gene's germline CDR1 is LNHDA and CDR2 SQIVND (reference sequence). The CDR3 is 13 amino acids.

The chain is built from TRBV7-9 and TRBJ1-1; a possible D gene is TRBD1 (6 bases). Germline CDR1 is SEHNR and CDR2 is FQNEAQ (reference sequence). The CDR3 is 15 residues long. V was shortened by 4 bases and J by 1 base, with 13 bases between the two germline ends. CDR3 nucleotide sequence: TGTGCCAGCAGCTCGACGAAGACAGGGAACACTGAAGCTTTCTTT. Translated, it gives CASSSTKTGNTEAFF.

V usage is TRBV9 and J usage is TRBJ1-2, with D hard to call. This CDR3 contains 14 residues. The V gene's germline CDR1 is SGDLS and CDR2 YYNGEE. The V end lost 5 bases, the J end lost 3 bases, and 14 bases lay between the germline ends. The CDR3 sequence: CASSVSNLDYGYTF. The CDR3 nucleotides read TGTGCCAGCAGTGTTTCTAACCTGGACTATGGCTACACCTTC.

This chain joins TRBV10-2 and TRBJ1-1; TRBD1 aligns across 7 bases. The CDR3 has 11 residues. The germline gives CDR1 WSHSY, CDR2 SAAADI. V was clipped by 8 bases and J by 8 bases; unmatched bases: 5. The CDR3 nucleotides are TGCGCCAGCGGGACAGCATCCGAAGCTTTCTTT. The encoded protein is CASGTASEAFF.